The clone carrying this T cell receptor (beta chain) was observed a handful of times. What it binds is not known. V lost 2 bases to trimming and J lost 5 bases, with 10 bases between them. CDR3 size: 13 residues. Germline V gene data show CDR1 as DFQATT and CDR2 as SNEGSKA (reference sequence). This sample is drawn from a study of human T cells and chemical hapten exposure. Time point reported: healthy volunteer bleed at 6 weeks. Unfractionated whole blood yielded total RNA. What the library attached to individual cDNA molecules were unique molecular identifiers. Original methodology: Samples ranged from about 23,224 to 690,600 TCRs, with a median of roughly 96,000. TCRdb re-analysed the RACE reads in MiXCR, keeping a single row per CDR3 protein. The V and J calls reflect TCRdb's pipeline rather than the authors' work. The sample consists of tens of thousands of distinct CDR3 sequences, about 5.5% of them appearing once.

Study-wide results and caveats: The number of TCRs over 1 in 1000 frequency stayed unchanged after DPC.

The sample comprised whole blood. The chain uses TRBV20-1 and TRBJ2-1; D is possibly TRBD2 (5 bases). The sequence came from a human donor in good health. Some clones in this sample may be carry-over from other donors' samples. The CDR3 sequence is CSARREGNNEQFF. In DNA, the CDR3 is TGCAGTGCTAGACGGGAAGGAAACAATGAGCAGTTCTTC.